Presented here are 17 T cell receptor beta chains from one specimen sequenced in a study of blood T cells in healthy people across ages. Alongside a J-beta primer mix, a sample-barcoded 5' primer served in a second PCR lasting roughly 7 to 12 cycles. Each CDR3 protein is one row after TCRdb ran MiXCR on the 5' RACE reads. The table records under 2,000,000 distinct CDR3 sequences, around 50% of them present only once. The sequenced sample was blood. Receptors were obtained from a woman in her thirties or forties in good health.

The V and J genes are TRBV2 and TRBJ2-7, with D hard to call. V shed 0 bases and J shed 0 bases, with 12 bases lying between them. Per germline, CDR1 SNHLY and CDR2 FYNNEI. This CDR3 region has 16 residues. The CDR3 sequence is CASSEAYQSSSYEQYF. In nucleotides, the CDR3 is TGTGCCAGCAGTGAAGCCTACCAAAGCAGCTCCTACGAGCAGTACTTC.

CDR3 residues: CASSQFAVLQETQYF. The CDR3, as DNA: TGTGCCAGCAGCCAGTTCGCGGTCCTCCAAGAGACCCAGTACTTC. The rearrangement uses TRBV3-1 and TRBJ2-4; D is unresolved. The J call may be mistaken, given a closer DNA end match to TRBJ2-5. Germline CDR1 reads LGHDT; CDR2 reads YNNKEL (reference sequence). CDR3 length equals 15 residues.

J is TRBJ1-1 and V is TRBV4-2; D is undetermined. Germline assignment: CDR1 LGHNA and CDR2 YNFKEQ. The CDR3 consists of 13 residues. The V and J ends lost 0 bases and 8 bases respectively, with 10 bases between them. The CDR3 DNA reads TGTGCCAGCAGCCAAGAGTGGGGTGAGGAAGCTTTCTTT. It is translated as CASSQEWGEEAFF.

The rearrangement uses TRBV12-3 or TRBV12-4 and TRBJ2-1; 8 bases agree with TRBD1. This CDR3 comprises 15 residues. J lost 5 bases, V lost 6 bases, and 9 bases had no gene match. The CDR3 loop is CASSRGQGVDNEQFF. The CDR3 DNA reads as TGTGCCAGCAGCCGAGGACAGGGTGTCGACAATGAGCAGTTCTTC.

This clonotype was seen more than once but under ten times. The rearrangement joins TRBV20-1 to TRBJ1-4; TRBD1 matches at 7 bases. This CDR3 is built from 13 residues. V was pared by 6 bases and J by 8 bases, with 9 bases of the junction left unmatched. CDR1 and CDR2 (germline): DFQATT, SNEGSKA (reference sequence). CDR3 protein: CSARTGVGEKLFF. CDR3 bases: TGCAGTGCAAGGACAGGAGTCGGGGAAAAACTGTTTTTT.

The rearrangement links TRBV28 to TRBJ2-6, with 10 bases matching TRBD1. Germline V gene lookup returns CDR1 MDHEN and CDR2 SYDVKM. The CDR3 totals 18 residues. The V gene end was trimmed by 6 bases and the J gene end by 3 bases; junction bases not matched to a gene: 11. CDR3 amino acids: CASREMTGGSYGANVLTF. DNA of the CDR3: TGTGCCAGCAGGGAAATGACAGGGGGCAGTTATGGGGCCAACGTCCTGACTTTC.

This clonotype was picked up one time. The chain uses TRBV15 and TRBJ2-5; D is perhaps TRBD1 (5 bases). The CDR3 loop spans 15 amino acids. V was shortened by 3 bases and J by 2 bases, with 13 bases between the two germline ends. Germline CDR1 LNHNV, CDR2 YYDKDF (reference sequence). The CDR3, as DNA: TGTGCCACCAGCAGTATGACAGACAAGCAAGAGACCCAGTACTTC. Its translation: CATSSMTDKQETQYF.

The CDR3 DNA reads TGCAGCGTGACGCCGGGGGGCGGCTACACCTTC. Its protein is CSVTPGGGYTF. The chain employs TRBV29-1 and TRBJ1-2, with D possibly matching TRBD1 (6 bases). The CDR3 contains 11 residues. The V gene's germline CDR1 is SQVTM and CDR2 ANQGSEA. V was cut by 6 bases and J by 8 bases, with 13 bases left in between.

In its sample, this clonotype was seen once. V usage is TRBV5-1 and J usage is TRBJ1-2, with 8 bases identical to TRBD1. Germline V gene lookup returns CDR1 SGHRS and CDR2 YFSETQ. CDR3 length equals 14 residues. Trimming cost V 2 bases and J 8 bases; bases outside gene matches: 8. The CDR3 nucleotides read TGCGCCAGCAGCTTCAGGGGACAGGAGGAGGGCTACACCTTC. Translating it yields CASSFRGQEEGYTF.

The count of this clonotype is one. V usage is TRBV4-1 and J usage is TRBJ2-3; TRBD2 matches at 12 bases. V shed 4 bases and J 3 bases; nucleotides not matched to a gene: 11. Germline CDR1 MGHRA, CDR2 YSYEKL. The CDR3 is made up of 18 amino acids. In DNA form, the CDR3 reads TGCGCCAGCAGCCTCGTTCGTAAGACTAGCGGGGGAACAGATACGCAGTATTTT. It is translated as CASSLVRKTSGGTDTQYF.

V and J are TRBV27 and TRBJ1-2, with 7 nucleotides matching TRBD1. The CDR3 spans 16 residues. J was trimmed by 0 bases and V by 5 bases; bases with no gene match: 9. CDR1 MNHEY and CDR2 SMNVEV come from the germline V gene (reference sequence). The CDR3 spells CASSKKQGSSNYGYTF. As DNA, the CDR3 is TGTGCCAGCAGTAAAAAACAGGGGTCGTCTAACTATGGCTACACCTTC.

This clonotype was picked up a small number of times. J is TRBJ2-5 and V is TRBV20-1; D unresolved. Trimming took off 3 bases at V and 1 base at J, with 18 bases between the two ends. CDR3 length equals 16 residues. CDR1 and CDR2 (germline): DFQATT, SNEGSKA (reference sequence). This chain's CDR3 is CSASAHVSGLQETQYF. The CDR3, as DNA: TGCAGTGCTAGTGCCCACGTGAGTGGCCTCCAAGAGACCCAGTACTTC.

The genes are TRBV4-1 and TRBJ1-6, with D possibly TRBD1 on 6 matching bases. Germline V gene sequence: CDR1 MGHRA, CDR2 YSYEKL. This CDR3 contains 14 residues. Trimming stripped 6 bases from V and 6 bases from J, with 12 bases between. The CDR3 DNA is TGCGCCAGCAGATTACAGGGAGCTAATTCACCCCTCCACTTT. It codes for CASRLQGANSPLHF.

V gene TRBV5-1 combines with J gene TRBJ1-4, with 9 bases lining up with TRBD1. This CDR3 is 14 amino acids long. The germline gives CDR1 SGHRS, CDR2 YFSETQ. Unmatched junction bases numbered 8, after V lost 3 bases and J lost 11 bases. For the CDR3, the DNA is TGCGCCAGCAGCTCTGTACAGGGGGCTCGGAAACTGTTTTTT. Protein product: CASSSVQGARKLFF.

The V and J genes are TRBV5-5 and TRBJ2-5; tentative D call: TRBD1 (5 bases). This CDR3 spans 14 amino acids. Germline CDR1 reads SGHKS; CDR2 reads YYEKEE (reference sequence). V was trimmed by 2 bases and J by 10 bases, leaving 18 bases between them. CDR3 in amino acids: CASSLSPGWEDQYF. The CDR3 nucleotides read TGTGCCAGCAGCTTAAGTCCAGGGTGGGAAGACCAGTACTTC.

Regarding this clonotype: An end of the junction does not agree with germline; a read error may underlie this. The CDR3 region has the DNA TGTGCCTGCAGCTACTGGACGGTACAAGAGACCCAGTACTTC. It translates to CACSYWTVQETQYF. The chain has TRBV11-2 and TRBJ2-5; no definite D call. The germline V gene encodes CDR1 SGHAT and CDR2 FQNNGV. This CDR3 has 14 residues.

The rearrangement uses TRBV27 and TRBJ1-2; D unresolved. From germline, CDR1 is MNHEY and CDR2 SMNVEV (reference sequence). Trimming stripped 3 bases from V and 7 bases from J, with 18 bases between. The CDR3 covers 15 residues. DNA of the CDR3: TGTGCCAGCAGTTTTCTTGGTCCGCCAAGCGTTGGCTACACCTTC. Encoded protein: CASSFLGPPSVGYTF.